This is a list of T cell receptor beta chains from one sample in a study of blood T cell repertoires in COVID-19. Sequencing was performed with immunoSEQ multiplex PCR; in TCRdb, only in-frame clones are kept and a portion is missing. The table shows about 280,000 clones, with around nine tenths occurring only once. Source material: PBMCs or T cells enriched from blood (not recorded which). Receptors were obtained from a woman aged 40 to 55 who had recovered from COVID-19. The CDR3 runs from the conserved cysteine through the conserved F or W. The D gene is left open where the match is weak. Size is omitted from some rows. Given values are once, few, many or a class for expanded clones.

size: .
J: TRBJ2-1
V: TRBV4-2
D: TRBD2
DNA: TGTGCCAGCAGCCAGGGACTAGCGGGAGCCTCCTACAATGAGCAGTTCTTC
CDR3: CASSQGLAGASYNEQFF

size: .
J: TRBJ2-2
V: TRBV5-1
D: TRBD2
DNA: TGCGCCAGCAGCTTGGGACTAGCGGCGAACACCGGGGAGCTGTTTTTT
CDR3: CASSLGLAANTGELFF

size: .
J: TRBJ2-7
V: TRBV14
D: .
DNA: TGTGCCAGCAGCCGCAAGCGGGTGGGTGCCTACGAGCAGTACTTC
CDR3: CASSRKRVGAYEQYF

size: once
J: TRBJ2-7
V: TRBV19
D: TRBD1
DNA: TGTGCCAGTAGTATAGGCACAGGGGCCGTCTACGAGCAGTACTTC
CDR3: CASSIGTGAVYEQYF

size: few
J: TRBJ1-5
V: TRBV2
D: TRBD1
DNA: TGTGCCAGCAGTCGAGGGGGCAGTCAGCCCCAGCATTTT
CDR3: CASSRGGSQPQHF

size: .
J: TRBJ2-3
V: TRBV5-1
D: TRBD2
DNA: TGCGCCAGCAGCCCAGGGACTAGCGGGAGTACCGATACGCAGTATTTT
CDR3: CASSPGTSGSTDTQYF

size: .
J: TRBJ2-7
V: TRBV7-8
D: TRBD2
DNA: TGTGCCAGCAGCTTAGGTACTAGCGGGAGTCGGGAGCAGTACTTC
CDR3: CASSLGTSGSREQYF

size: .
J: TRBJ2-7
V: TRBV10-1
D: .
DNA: TGCGCCAGCAGTGAGTCTATGTCGGGATTTAAGTACTTC
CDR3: CASSESMSGFKYF

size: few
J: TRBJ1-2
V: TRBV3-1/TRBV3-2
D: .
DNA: TGTGCCAGCACGGGCGCAGGAGGAGTGGGCTACACCTTC
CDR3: CASTGAGGVGYTF

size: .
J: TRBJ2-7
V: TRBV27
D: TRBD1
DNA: TGTGCCAGCGGGACAGACCCTTACGAGCAGTACTTC
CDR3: CASGTDPYEQYF

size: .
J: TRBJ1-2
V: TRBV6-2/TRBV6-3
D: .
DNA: TGTGCCAGCAGTTCCAGTTACTATGGCTACACCTTC
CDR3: CASSSSYYGYTF

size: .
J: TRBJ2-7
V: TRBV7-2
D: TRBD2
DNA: TGTGCCAGCAGCGTTAGCGGGAGGGCCGGAGCCTACGAGCAGTACTTC
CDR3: CASSVSGRAGAYEQYF

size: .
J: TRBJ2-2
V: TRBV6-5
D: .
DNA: TGTGCCAGCAGTTACTCCTCGGTCCCCCGCCCCGGGGAGCTGTTTTTT
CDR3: CASSYSSVPRPGELFF

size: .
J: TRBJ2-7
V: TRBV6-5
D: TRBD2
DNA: TGTGCCAGCAGTCCTTGGACTAGCGGGAGAGGTCAGTACTTC
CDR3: CASSPWTSGRGQYF

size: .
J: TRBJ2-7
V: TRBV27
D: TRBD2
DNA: TGTGCCAGCCGGGGGGGAACTAGCGGGATAGGCGAGCAGTACTTC
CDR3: CASRGGTSGIGEQYF

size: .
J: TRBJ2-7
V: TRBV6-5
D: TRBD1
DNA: TGTGCCAGCAGTCCCTGGGACAGGTCTTCTGAGCAGTACTTC
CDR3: CASSPWDRSSEQYF

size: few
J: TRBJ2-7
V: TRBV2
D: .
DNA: TGTGCCAGCACCGTAGAGGACTCCTACGAGCAGTACTTC
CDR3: CASTVEDSYEQYF

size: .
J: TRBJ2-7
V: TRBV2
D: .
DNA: TGTGCCAGCACCCGGGACTTAGACTACGAGCAGTACTTC
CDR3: CASTRDLDYEQYF

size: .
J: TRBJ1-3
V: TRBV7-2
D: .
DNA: TGTGCCAGCATACTGGGGCCCTCTGGAAACACCATATATTTT
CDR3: CASILGPSGNTIYF

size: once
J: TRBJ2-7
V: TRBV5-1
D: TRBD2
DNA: TGCGCCAGCAGCTTGGAGGGGCTAGCGGTATACGAGCAGTACTTC
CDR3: CASSLEGLAVYEQYF

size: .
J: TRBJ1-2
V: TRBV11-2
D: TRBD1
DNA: TGTGCCAGCAGCCCGGGACAGGAAGGTCCTGGCTACACCTTC
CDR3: CASSPGQEGPGYTF

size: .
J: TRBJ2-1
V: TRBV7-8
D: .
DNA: TGTGCCAGCAGCATATCGGGCGGGCGCTACAATGAGCAGTTCTTC
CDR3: CASSISGGRYNEQFF

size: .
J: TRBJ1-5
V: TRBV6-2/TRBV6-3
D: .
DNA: TGTGCCAGCAGTTCAGGGCGCGGCTCCCCGAGCAATCAGCCCCAGCATTTT
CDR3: CASSSGRGSPSNQPQHF

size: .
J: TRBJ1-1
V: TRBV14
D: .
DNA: TGTGCCAGCAGCCAACAGGGGTATGGTGAAGCTTTCTTT
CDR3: CASSQQGYGEAFF

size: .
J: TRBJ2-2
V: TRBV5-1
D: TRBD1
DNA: TGCGCCAGCAGCTTGGTCGGGACAGGGAACACCGGGGAGCTGTTTTTT
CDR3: CASSLVGTGNTGELFF

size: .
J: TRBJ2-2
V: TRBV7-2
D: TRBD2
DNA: TGTGCCAGCAGCTACCCGGGACTAGCGGACACCGGGGAGCTGTTTTTT
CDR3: CASSYPGLADTGELFF

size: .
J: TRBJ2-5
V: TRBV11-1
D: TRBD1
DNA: TGTGCCAGCAGCGATTGGACAGGCCTCCAAGAGACCCAGTACTTC
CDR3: CASSDWTGLQETQYF

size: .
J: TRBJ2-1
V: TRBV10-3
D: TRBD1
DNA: TGTGCCATCAGTGAGTCTGGGACAGGGAGGATTAGCAATGAGCAGTTCTTC
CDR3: CAISESGTGRISNEQFF

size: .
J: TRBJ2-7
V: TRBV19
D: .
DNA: TGTGCCAGTAGTCCCACCGCGGGCTCCTACGAGCAGTACTTC
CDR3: CASSPTAGSYEQYF

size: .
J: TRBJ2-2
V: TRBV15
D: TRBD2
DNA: TGTGCCACCAGCAGAGATCTAGCGGGAGGCCAATTCGACGACACCGGGGAGCTGTTTTTT
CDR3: CATSRDLAGGQFDDTGELFF

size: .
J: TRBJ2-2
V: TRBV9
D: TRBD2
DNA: TGTGCCAGCAGCGCTAGCGGGAGGGAAAACACCGGGGAGCTGTTTTTT
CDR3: CASSASGRENTGELFF

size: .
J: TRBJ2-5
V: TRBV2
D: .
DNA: TGTGCCAGCACTGGGAGTAGGAGAGAGACCCAGTACTTC
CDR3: CASTGSRRETQYF

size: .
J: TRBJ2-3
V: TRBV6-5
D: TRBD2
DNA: TGTGCCAGCAGTTACTCGCGGGAGGGCCTGGGTACGCAGTATTTT
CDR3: CASSYSREGLGTQYF

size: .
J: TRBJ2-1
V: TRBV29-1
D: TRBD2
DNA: TGCAGCTACAGAGGTTCCAGCGGGAGCGGCGATGAGCAGTTCTTC
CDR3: CSYRGSSGSGDEQFF

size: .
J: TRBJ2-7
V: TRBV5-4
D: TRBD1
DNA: TGTGCCAGCAGCCAGGGACAGCTCTACGAGCAGTACTTC
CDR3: CASSQGQLYEQYF

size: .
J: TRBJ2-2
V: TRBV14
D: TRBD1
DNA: TGTGCCAGCAGCCCAACGGACAGGGGGCTTGGCGGGGAGCTGTTTTTT
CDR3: CASSPTDRGLGGELFF

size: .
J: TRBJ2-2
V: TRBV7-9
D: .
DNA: TGTGCCAGCAGCCCCACCGGCACCGGGGAGCTGTTTTTT
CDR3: CASSPTGTGELFF

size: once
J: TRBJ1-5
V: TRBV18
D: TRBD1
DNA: TGTGCCAGCTCACCCCAGACAGGGGAAAACCAGCCCCAGCATTTT
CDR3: CASSPQTGENQPQHF

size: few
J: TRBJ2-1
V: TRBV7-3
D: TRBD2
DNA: TGTGCCAGCAGCTCGGGACTAGCGGGAGAGGGAACTGAGCAGTTCTTC
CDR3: CASSSGLAGEGTEQFF

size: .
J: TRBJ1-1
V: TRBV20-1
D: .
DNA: TGCAGTGCTAGTTACGGGAGGGACACTGAAGCTTTCTTT
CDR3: CSASYGRDTEAFF

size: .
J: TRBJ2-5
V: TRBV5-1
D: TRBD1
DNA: TGCGCCAGCAGCTTGGCCGGACAGGGTGAGGAGACCCAGTACTTC
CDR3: CASSLAGQGEETQYF

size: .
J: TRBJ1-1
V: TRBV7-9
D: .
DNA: TGTGCCAGCAGCTCAATGGGCTACACTGAAGCTTTCTTT
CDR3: CASSSMGYTEAFF

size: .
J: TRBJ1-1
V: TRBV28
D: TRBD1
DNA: TGTGCCAGCAGTTTATGGGACAGGACCGAAGCTTTCTTT
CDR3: CASSLWDRTEAFF

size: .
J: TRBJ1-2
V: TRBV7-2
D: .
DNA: TGTGCCAGCAGCGGGGAGTACTATGGCTACACCTTC
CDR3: CASSGEYYGYTF

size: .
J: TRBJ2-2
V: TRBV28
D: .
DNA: TGTGCCAGCGATCCCAGGGGCACCGGGGAGCTGTTTTTT
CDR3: CASDPRGTGELFF

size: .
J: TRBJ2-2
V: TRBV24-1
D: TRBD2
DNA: TGTGCCACCACAGCGGGAGGGCCTCGGCGTACCGGGGAGCTGTTTTTT
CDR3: CATTAGGPRRTGELFF

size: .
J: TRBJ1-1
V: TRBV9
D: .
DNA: TGTGCCAGCAGCGTAGGTGACACAGGAGCGTACACTGAAGCTTTCTTT
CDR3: CASSVGDTGAYTEAFF

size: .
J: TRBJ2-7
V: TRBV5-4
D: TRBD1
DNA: TGTGCCAGCAGCTTGGGGACAGGGGGTTACGAGCAGTACTTC
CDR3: CASSLGTGGYEQYF

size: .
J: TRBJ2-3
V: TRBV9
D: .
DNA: TGTGCCAGCAGCCGAGCGCATTCAACTAGCACAGATACGCAGTATTTT
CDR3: CASSRAHSTSTDTQYF

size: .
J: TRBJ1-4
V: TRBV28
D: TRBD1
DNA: TGTGCCAGCAGTTTGCCGACAGGGGTAACTGAAAAACTGTTTTTT
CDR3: CASSLPTGVTEKLFF

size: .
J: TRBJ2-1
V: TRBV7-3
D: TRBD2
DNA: TGTGCCAGCAGCTTAAGAGCTAGCGGGAGCTCGGAGCAGTTCTTC
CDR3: CASSLRASGSSEQFF

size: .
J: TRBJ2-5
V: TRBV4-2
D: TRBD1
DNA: TGTGCCAGCAGCCAAAAAGGGGGCTGGGGGGAGACCCAGTACTTC
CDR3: CASSQKGGWGETQYF

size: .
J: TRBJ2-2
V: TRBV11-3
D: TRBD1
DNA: TGTGCCAGCAGCTTAGAAACAGGGGAAGGGACCGGGGAGCTGTTTTTT
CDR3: CASSLETGEGTGELFF